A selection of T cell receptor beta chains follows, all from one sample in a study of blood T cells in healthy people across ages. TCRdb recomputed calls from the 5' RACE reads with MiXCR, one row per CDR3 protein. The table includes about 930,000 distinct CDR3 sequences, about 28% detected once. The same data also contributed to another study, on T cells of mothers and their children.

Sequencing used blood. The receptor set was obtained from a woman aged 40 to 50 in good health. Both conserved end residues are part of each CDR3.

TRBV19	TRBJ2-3	CASRAPRGRGGRNTDTQYF
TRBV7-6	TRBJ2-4	CASSRSTTGNEQYF
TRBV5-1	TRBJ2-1	CASSSSPGRGNNEQFF
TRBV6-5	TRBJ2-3	CASRTRASGTDTQYF
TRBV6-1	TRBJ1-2	CASSEDYNYGYTF
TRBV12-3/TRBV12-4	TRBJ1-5	CASSHGTAYQPQHF
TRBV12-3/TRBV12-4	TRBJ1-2	CASSSGHYYGYTF
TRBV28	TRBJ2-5	CASSLPQGDETQYF
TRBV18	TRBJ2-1	CASSASRNEQFF
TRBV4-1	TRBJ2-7	CATRQGATYEQYF
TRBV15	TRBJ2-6	CATSRDGGGELLPGANVLTF
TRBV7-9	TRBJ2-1	CASSTRPGGGGGNEQFF
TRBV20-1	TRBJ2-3	CSAASRSGGLADTQYF
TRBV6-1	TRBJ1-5	CASRGLGGVNQPQHF
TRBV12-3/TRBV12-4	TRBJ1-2	CASSFNRVGGYTF
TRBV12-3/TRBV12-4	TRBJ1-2	CASTPRYGGDGYTF
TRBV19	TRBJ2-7	CASSNGASYEQYF
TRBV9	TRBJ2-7	CASGPLLGEQYF
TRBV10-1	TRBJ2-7	CASRAGTEPYEQYF
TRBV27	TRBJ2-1	CASSRGGRQFF
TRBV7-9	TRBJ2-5	CASSSVAGAGGGTQYF
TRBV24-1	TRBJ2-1	CATSDSGTINEQFF
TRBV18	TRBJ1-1	CASSPGSNRVNTEAFF
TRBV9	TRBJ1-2	CASSVAATDFYGYTF
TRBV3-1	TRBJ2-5	CASSHGYPGETQYF
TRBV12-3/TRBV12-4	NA	CASSLGLVTGETQYF
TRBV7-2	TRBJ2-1	CASSLGYSTGLDEQFF
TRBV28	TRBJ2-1	CASGLAGASSYNEQFF
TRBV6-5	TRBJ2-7	CASSCGTSGTYEQYF
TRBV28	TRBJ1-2	CVSIQTTDVNYGYTF
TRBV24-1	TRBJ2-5	CATSDGQGGRKTQYF
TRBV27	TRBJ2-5	CASSLFGGIQETQYF
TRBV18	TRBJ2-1	CASSPSEAGSSYNEQFF
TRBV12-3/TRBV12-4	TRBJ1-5	CASSFSGNQPQHF
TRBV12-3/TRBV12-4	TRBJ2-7	CAGSPDRDPYEQYF
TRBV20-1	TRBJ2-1	CSADIPGLNEQFF
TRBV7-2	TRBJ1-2	CASSLAGAGIYGYTF
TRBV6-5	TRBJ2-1	CASSYGRNYNEQFF
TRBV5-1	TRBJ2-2	CASSLGTGGQAASTGELFF
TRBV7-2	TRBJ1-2	CASSPPGPNYGYTF
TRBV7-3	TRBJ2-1	CASSLGTLSYNEQFF
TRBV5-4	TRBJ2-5	CASSLKRVGETQYF
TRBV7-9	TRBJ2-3	CASSPGQSSTDTQYF
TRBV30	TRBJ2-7	CAWSGGLAGGNEQYF
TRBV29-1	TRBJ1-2	CSVKIIGGSRREDYGYTF
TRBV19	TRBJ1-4	CASSIQGASEKLFF
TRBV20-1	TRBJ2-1	CSARDVGANSGGARYNEQFF
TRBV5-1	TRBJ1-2	CASREEVNYGYTF
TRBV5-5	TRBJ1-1	CASSLDQPLEAFF
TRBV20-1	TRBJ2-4	CSARRRTGHQDQYF
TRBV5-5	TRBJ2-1	CASSGGPAIRKFF
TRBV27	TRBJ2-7	CASSSRQGVNYEQYF
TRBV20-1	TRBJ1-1	CSASRGLQNTEAFF
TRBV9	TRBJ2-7	CASSVGAADEQYF
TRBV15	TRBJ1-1	CATSRGRGQSTEAFF
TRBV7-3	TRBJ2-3	CASSLIGTSGGVRDTQYF
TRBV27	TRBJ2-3	CASRGTGARAGDTQYF